The present TCR beta chain was sequenced within a study of blood T cell repertoires in COVID-19 (dated by TCRdb to 2018 to 2020). Regarding the study in general: The collaborator samples originated in the United States, Italy and Spain and spanned the acute and convalescent phases of COVID-19. The dataset comprised deeply sampled blood TCRbeta repertoires from subjects exposed to, actively infected with, or recovered from COVID-19. A freely available public database, intended as a resource for researchers studying the immune response to SARS-CoV-2, is where the repertoires were released. A de-identified subject ID, COVID-19 status, age in years and sex were almost always included in the sample metadata. HLA class I and class II types, where available, came from metadata supplied by the sample provider rather than from assay-based typing. The samples were drawn from the first 160 participants of the ongoing ImmuneRACE study and from 950 to 1,500 subjects provided by 6 global collaborators. The material from the prospective study consisted of cDNA or gDNA derived from T cells, B-cell-depleted T cells, or PBMCs. The paper as a whole reports these results and caveats: How much clinical and demographic metadata was included differed by source and by participant, and the metadata was provided uncurated.

In the prospective study, participants were about 18 to 95 years old, resided in 24 geographic areas of the United States, and were enrolled through a virtual design. In the prospective study, cohorts were assigned on the basis of participant-reported clinical history obtained from a screening survey and a study questionnaire. Recovered participants in ImmuneRACE Cohort 3 were defined as having two consecutive negative NP/OP PCR tests, clearance from a healthcare professional, or resolution of symptoms. In the prospective study, mobile phlebotomists collected whole blood, serum and a nasopharyngeal or oropharyngeal swab from each participant. Additional blood draws and questionnaires over an approximately 2-month period could optionally be provided by prospective study participants. Before DNA extraction, blood samples from the prospective study were shipped at room temperature or frozen. A remark on this clone: The antigen it recognizes is unknown. Base qualities are not provided; no much larger clone lies one nucleotide away.

The CDR1 and CDR2 encoded by the germline V gene (reference sequence) are LGHDT and YNNKEL. Spanning cysteine to phenylalanine, the CDR3 consists of 15 amino acids. Of the read, only the CDR3 DNA is kept; its 45 bases are in frame from base 1. Relative to germline, V is missing 3 bases and J is missing 5 bases, with 9 bases of the junction outside any gene match. TCRbeta CDR3 regions were amplified from genomic DNA using the immunoSEQ Assay, a bias-controlled multiplex PCR. The authors processed their data as follows. The number of nucleated cells in each sample was estimated by amplification of reference gene primers within the assay. To quantify the absolute abundance of each unique TCRbeta CDR3 rearrangement, sequence reads were collapsed and filtered. For each sample, productive Simpson clonality was calculated as the square root of Simpson's diversity index across productive rearrangements. TCRdb obtained this table from immuneACCESS and retained in-frame rearrangements with V and J assigned. These tables miss some clones; where compared with another copy, unresolved V genes account for less than half of the shortfall, and the remainder is unexplained. The V and J calls and clone size were taken over from that table, and D and trimming were inferred from the DNA. Across this sample there are under 200,000 clones, with 88% seen only once. Together, the top ten hold more than 6.5% of the sample.

The rearranged chain carries TRBV3-1 (or the pseudogene TRBV3-2) and TRBJ2-5; 7 middle bases align to TRBD2. Sequencing input: PBMCs or T cells enriched from blood (not recorded which). The sequence was collected from a woman in her forties or fifties who had recovered from COVID-19. The CDR3: CASSHRRGVGETQYF. The DNA sequence follows: TGTGCCAGCAGCCACCGACGGGGGGTTGGGGAGACCCAGTACTTC.